This T cell receptor (beta chain) was profiled in a study of cytomegalovirus exposure and HLA in healthy donors. Study-wide background: From donors who were HLA-typed, an early data release held 80 million or so unique TCRs.

PCR used 60 Vbeta primers and 13 Jbeta primers. Produced via immunoSEQ multiplex PCR; TCRdb's table is partial and in-frame only. The sample data list 150,000 to 200,000 clones. Points from the study as a whole: Cytomegalovirus-associated TCR beta chains were listed, numbering some 170. Association of a missense DCLRE1C variant with TCR beta V- and J-gene trimming was reported in a later analysis.

A note on this clone: What it binds is unknown.

This clonotype was obtained from an older woman in good health and CMV-seronegative. The sequencing sample was made of PBMCs.

The CDR3 sequence is CASSTTGGSNQPQHF. The CDR3 DNA follows: TGTGCCAGTAGTACCACAGGGGGCTCCAATCAGCCCCAGCATTTT. The rearrangement uses TRBV19 and TRBJ1-5, with 9 bases aligning to TRBD1. V was clipped by 4 bases and J by 3 bases; unmatched bases: 4. CDR1 is LNHDA and CDR2 is SQIVND in the germline V gene (reference sequence). CDR3 length: 15 amino acids. The full variable domain, its missing parts supplied by reference TRBV19 and TRBJ1-5, is DGGITQSPKYLFRKEGQNVTLSCEQNLNHDAMYWYRQDPGQGLRLIYYSQIVNDFQKGDIAEGYSVSREKKESFPLTVTSAQKNPTAFYLCASSTTGGSNQPQHFGDGTRLSIL.